The clone carrying this T cell receptor (beta chain) came up a few times. Its antigen is not known. This entry is derived from a study of T-cell memory formation after mild COVID-19. TCR alpha and TCR beta cDNA libraries carrying sample barcodes and UMIs came from 5'RACE with constant-segment primers. TCRdb reprocessed the 5' RACE reads via MiXCR and lists one record per CDR3 protein. The sample records around 320,000 distinct CDR3 sequences, approximately 27% being singletons. General study points: CD4+ contracting clones lay mainly in CM and EM, CD8+ ones in EMRA. The study detected some responding clones in pre-infection memory, suggesting cross-reactive memory joined.

The sample taken for sequencing was PBMCs or a T cell subset sorted from them (not recorded which). The sequence derives from an adult woman who had mild COVID-19 (a few samples of this study predate the infection). Cell type and time point are not known.

CDR3 coding DNA: TGTGCCAGCGAGGGACTAGCGGGGGGAGGAGATACGCAGTATTTT. Its protein is CASEGLAGGGDTQYF. V usage is TRBV6-1 and J usage is TRBJ2-3, with 15 bases fitting TRBD2. With 8 bases clipped from V and 5 bases from J, the junction kept 5 bases outside the gene matches. CDR1 is MNHNS, CDR2 SASEGT, per germline. The CDR3 is 15 residues long.